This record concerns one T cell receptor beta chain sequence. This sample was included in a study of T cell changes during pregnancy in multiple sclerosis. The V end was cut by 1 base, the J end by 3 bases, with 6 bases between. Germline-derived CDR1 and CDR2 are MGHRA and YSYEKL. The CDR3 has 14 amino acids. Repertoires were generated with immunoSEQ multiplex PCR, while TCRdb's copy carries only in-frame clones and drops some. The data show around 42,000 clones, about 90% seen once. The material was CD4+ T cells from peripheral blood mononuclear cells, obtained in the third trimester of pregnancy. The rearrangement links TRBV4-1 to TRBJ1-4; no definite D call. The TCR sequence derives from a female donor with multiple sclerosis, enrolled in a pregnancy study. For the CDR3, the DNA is TGCGCCAGCAGCCAAGTGGCAGCTAATGAAAAACTGTTTTTT. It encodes CASSQVAANEKLFF.